The 18 T cell receptor beta chains given below trace back to one sample, sequenced in a study of technical replicates of blood from a few donors. Profiling relied on immunoSEQ multiplex PCR, and the TCRdb table lists in-frame clones only, not all of them. The table shows more than 45,000 clones, with 91% occurring only once. What was sequenced was PBMCs. These receptors originate from a human donor in good health. Some clones in this sample may be carry-over from other donors' samples.

The genes are TRBV9 and TRBJ2-1, with D unresolved. This CDR3 has 14 amino acids. The germline V gene has CDR1 SGDLS and CDR2 YYNGEE. The V end lost 3 bases, the J end lost 0 bases, and 7 bases lay between the germline ends. CDR3 sequence reads: CASSGASSYNEQFF. The CDR3 DNA reads TGTGCCAGCAGCGGTGCGAGCTCCTACAATGAGCAGTTCTTC.

V usage is TRBV7-9 and J usage is TRBJ1-2, with D uncertain. Trimming took 5 bases from V and 2 from J, leaving 9 bases between them. The germline CDR1 and CDR2 sequences are SEHNR and FQNEAQ (reference sequence). The CDR3 totals 13 residues. CDR3 in DNA: TGTGCCAGCAGCCTAACCGAGAACTATGGCTACACCTTC. Translating gives CASSLTENYGYTF.

In this sample, this clone turned up once. V is TRBV28 and J is TRBJ2-1; TRBD2 matches at 14 bases. Trimming cost V 6 bases and J 7 bases; bases outside gene matches: 11. This CDR3 has 17 amino acids. Per germline, CDR1 MDHEN and CDR2 SYDVKM. The CDR3 nucleotides read TGTGCCAGCAGCCTGGGACTAGCGGGAGTGAAACCTAATGAGCAGTTCTTC. Amino acid sequence: CASSLGLAGVKPNEQFF. Full variable domain (remainder filled in from reference TRBV28 and TRBJ2-1): DVKVTQSSRYLVKRTGEKVFLECVQDMDHENMFWYRQDPGLGLRLIYFSYDVKMKEKGDIPEGYSVSREKKERFSLILESASTNQTSMYLCASSLGLAGVKPNEQFFGPGTRLTVL.

The genes are TRBV7-9 and TRBJ2-1; a possible D gene is TRBD1 (7 bases). This CDR3 region has 18 residues. Germline assignment: CDR1 SEHNR and CDR2 FQNEAQ (reference sequence). V lost 5 bases to trimming and J lost 3 bases, with 23 bases between them. The CDR3 region has the DNA TGTGCCAGCAGCCCCCGCAGGGGGTGGGACTTAGACTACAATGAGCAGTTCTTC. Protein sequence: CASSPRRGWDLDYNEQFF. The full variable domain, in which reference TRBV7-9 and TRBJ2-1 provide the parts outside the CDR3, is DTGVSQNPRHKITKRGQNVTFRCDPISEHNRLYWYRQTLGQGPEFLTYFQNEAQLEKSRLLSDRFSAERPKGSFSTLEIQRTEQGDSAMYLCASSPRRGWDLDYNEQFFGPGTRLTVL.

The chain couples TRBV5-6 to TRBJ1-3; D unclear. Germline CDR1 is SGHDT and CDR2 is YYEEEE. There are 15 residues in the CDR3. Between the trimmed V and J ends, which lost 4 bases and 0 bases, there was a span of 11 bases. The CDR3: CASSATYFSGNTIYF. The DNA of the CDR3 is TGTGCCAGCAGCGCCACATATTTCTCTGGAAACACCATATATTTT.

The CDR3 is CASNRGTGDDEQYF. The DNA of the CDR3 is TGTGCCAGCAACCGCGGGACAGGGGACGACGAGCAGTACTTC. This chain connects TRBV7-9 to TRBJ2-7, with 10 bases identical to TRBD1. The CDR3 loop spans 14 amino acids. The trim removed 7 bases at V and 5 bases at J, leaving 8 bases unmatched. Germline loops: CDR1 SEHNR, CDR2 FQNEAQ (reference sequence).

This chain links TRBV6-4 with TRBJ2-7; 9 positions agree with TRBD2. Germline-derived CDR1 and CDR2 are MRHNA and SNTAGT. The CDR3 length is 17 residues. J lost 3 bases, V lost 4 bases, and 13 bases had no gene match. CDR3 region: CASSALIPLAGFYEQYF. As DNA, the CDR3 is TGTGCCAGCAGTGCCCTGATCCCCCTAGCGGGATTCTACGAGCAGTACTTC.

The chain carries TRBV6-1 and TRBJ1-6, with 7 nucleotides matching TRBD1. Germline lookup yields CDR1 MNHNS and CDR2 SASEGT. The CDR3 has 14 residues. J lost 11 bases, V lost 3 bases, and 7 bases had no gene match. Written as DNA, the CDR3 is TGTGCCAGCAGTGAGCTACAGGGGCGCACACCCCTCCACTTT. Encoded protein: CASSELQGRTPLHF.

The chain employs TRBV1 and TRBJ1-2; the table gives TRBD1 as D, unverified against the DNA. TRBV1 is a known pseudogene. The CDR3 sequence is 14 residues long. This CDR3 reads CTSSQEGGNYGYTF. The CDR3 DNA follows: TGCACCAGCAGCCAAGAAGGGGGTAACTATGGCTACACCTTC.

V gene TRBV10-2 combines with J gene TRBJ2-5; 8 nucleotides align to TRBD2. V was pared by 0 bases and J by 11 bases, with 8 bases of the junction left unmatched. The CDR3 has 14 amino acids. Germline lookup yields CDR1 WSHSY and CDR2 SAAADI. CDR3 in amino acids: CASSESASGPLQYF. CDR3 bases: TGCGCCAGCAGTGAGTCGGCTAGCGGGCCTTTACAGTACTTC.

The rearrangement links TRBV28 to TRBJ2-3, with 7 bases aligning to TRBD1. This CDR3 spans 14 amino acids. In germline, CDR1 is MDHEN, CDR2 SYDVKM. The ends lost 4 bases at V and 0 bases at J; junction bases unmatched: 1. The CDR3 sequence: CASSSGGSTDTQYF. CDR3 nucleotide sequence: TGTGCCAGCAGTTCAGGGGGAAGCACAGATACGCAGTATTTT.

The chain couples TRBV5-5 to TRBJ2-3; 9 bases align to TRBD2. V lost 4 bases, J lost 1 base, and 4 bases stayed unmatched. The CDR3 runs to 15 residues. Looked up from germline, CDR1 is SGHKS and CDR2 is YYEKEE (reference sequence). In DNA form, the CDR3 reads TGTGCCAGCAGCCCAGCGGGGGGCGGCACAGATACGCAGTATTTT. This sequence encodes CASSPAGGGTDTQYF.

This chain uses TRBV5-6 with TRBJ1-6, with D hard to call. CDR3 length: 13 amino acids. CDR1 and CDR2 from the germline V gene are SGHDT and YYEEEE. The V end lost 5 bases, the J end lost 1 base, and 4 bases lay between the germline ends. This CDR3 is CASSSSYNSPLHF. In DNA, the CDR3 is TGTGCCAGCAGTAGTTCCTATAATTCACCCCTCCACTTT.

This chain joins TRBV18 and TRBJ2-7, with TRBD2 as a possible D gene (6 bases). V gave up 3 bases and J gave up 6 bases, with 9 bases separating them. The CDR3 runs 12 residues. Germline V lookup: CDR1 KGHSH, CDR2 LQKENI. The CDR3 DNA reads as TGTGCCAGCTCACCTGCCGGGGGCGAGCAGTACTTC. Its protein is CASSPAGGEQYF.

This clone was counted a single time. Other DNA sequences in this specimen translate into the identical CDR3. The rearrangement joins TRBV2 to TRBJ2-3; 8 nucleotides match TRBD2. Germline trimming cut 3 bases from V and 1 base from J; bases unmatched to any gene: 0. In germline, CDR1 is SNHLY, CDR2 FYNNEI. The CDR3 has 14 residues. CDR3: CASSDGGGTDTQYF. The CDR3 DNA follows: TGTGCCAGCAGTGACGGGGGGGGCACAGATACGCAGTATTTT.

The gene calls are TRBV4-2 and TRBJ2-1; 10 bases map to TRBD1. After removal of 4 bases from V and 6 bases from J, the junction contained 6 bases not matched to a gene. Germline CDR1 is LGHNA and CDR2 is YNFKEQ. This CDR3 region has 15 residues. Here the CDR3 reads CASSRPGTGANEQFF. The DNA for the CDR3 is TGTGCCAGCAGCCGGCCCGGGACAGGGGCCAATGAGCAGTTCTTC.

The chain recombines TRBV28 with TRBJ2-3; D is perhaps TRBD2 (5 bases). V was trimmed by 3 bases and J by 5 bases, leaving 12 bases between them. CDR3 length: 14 residues. Germline CDR1 is MDHEN and CDR2 is SYDVKM. CDR3 loop: CASSFGRAGDTQYF. DNA of the CDR3: TGTGCCAGCAGTTTCGGTAGGGCGGGAGATACGCAGTATTTT.

The CDR3 DNA sequence: TGTGCCAGCAGCTTCCCGACAGGGACCCGGGAGACCCAGTACTTC. This gives the protein CASSFPTGTRETQYF. V is TRBV7-2 and J is TRBJ2-5, with 7 bases lining up with TRBD1. The CDR3 totals 15 residues. V trimming: 3 bases; J trimming: 5 bases; junction bases outside the gene matches: 9. Germline V gene sequence: CDR1 SGHTA, CDR2 FQGNSA. The variable domain in full, completed from reference TRBV7-2 and TRBJ2-5, reads GAGVSQSPSNKVTEKGKDVELRCDPISGHTALYWYRQSLGQGLEFLIYFQGNSAPDKSGLPSDRFSAERTGGSVSTLTIQRTQQEDSAVYLCASSFPTGTRETQYFGPGTRLLVL.